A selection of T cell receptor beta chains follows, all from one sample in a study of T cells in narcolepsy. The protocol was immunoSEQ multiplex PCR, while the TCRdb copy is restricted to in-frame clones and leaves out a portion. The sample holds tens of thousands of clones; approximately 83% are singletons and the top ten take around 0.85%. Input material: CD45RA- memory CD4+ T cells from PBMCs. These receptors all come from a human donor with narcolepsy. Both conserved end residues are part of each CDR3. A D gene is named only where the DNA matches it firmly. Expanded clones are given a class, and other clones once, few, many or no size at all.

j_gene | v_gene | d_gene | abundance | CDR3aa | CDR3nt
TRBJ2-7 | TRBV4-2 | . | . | CASSLRRGAASSYEQYF | TGTGCCAGCAGCTTACGCCGGGGGGCAGCTAGCTCCTACGAGCAGTACTTC
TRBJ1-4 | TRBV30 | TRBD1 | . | CAWSGTGTNEKLFF | TGTGCCTGGAGCGGGACAGGGACTAATGAAAAACTGTTTTTT
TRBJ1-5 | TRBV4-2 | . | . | CASSQEGGNQPQHF | TGTGCCAGCAGCCAAGAGGGGGGAAATCAGCCCCAGCATTTT
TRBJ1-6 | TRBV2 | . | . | CASTEGWENSPLHF | TGTGCCAGCACCGAGGGCTGGGAGAATTCACCCCTCCACTTT
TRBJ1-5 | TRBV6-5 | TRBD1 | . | CASSGQGANQPQHF | TGTGCCAGCAGTGGACAGGGGGCCAATCAGCCCCAGCATTTT
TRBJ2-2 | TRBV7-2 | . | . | CASSLRVQGNTGELFF | TGTGCCAGCAGCTTAAGGGTACAGGGGAACACCGGGGAGCTGTTTTTT
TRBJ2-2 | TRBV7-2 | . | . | CASNPFGSDTGELFF | TGTGCCAGCAACCCGTTCGGGTCGGACACCGGGGAGCTGTTTTTT
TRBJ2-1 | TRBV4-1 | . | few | CASSEDPKGHSYNEQFF | TGCGCCAGCAGCGAGGACCCTAAGGGGCACTCCTACAATGAGCAGTTCTTC
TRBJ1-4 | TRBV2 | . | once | CASSDWGIEKLFF | TGTGCCAGCAGTGACTGGGGGATAGAAAAACTGTTTTTT
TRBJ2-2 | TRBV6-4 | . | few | CASSPDAGVGELFF | TGTGCCAGCAGCCCGGACGCGGGTGTAGGGGAGCTGTTTTTT
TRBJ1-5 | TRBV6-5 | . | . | CASSDGGPQHF | TGTGCCAGCAGCGATGGTGGTCCCCAGCATTTT
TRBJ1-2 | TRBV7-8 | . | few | CASSLRAGSGYTF | TGTGCCAGCAGCTTACGGGCAGGGAGCGGCTACACCTTC
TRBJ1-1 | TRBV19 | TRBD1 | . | CASSIGQGGLNTEAFF | TGTGCCAGTAGTATCGGTCAGGGGGGCCTGAACACTGAAGCTTTCTTT
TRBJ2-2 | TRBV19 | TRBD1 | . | CASSIGGTGMTGELFF | TGTGCCAGTAGTATAGGGGGGACAGGGATGACCGGGGAGCTGTTTTTT
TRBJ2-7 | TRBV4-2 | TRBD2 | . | CASSPRTSGYSYEQYF | TGTGCCAGCAGCCCCCGGACTAGCGGTTACTCCTACGAGCAGTACTTC
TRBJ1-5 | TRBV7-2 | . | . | CASSSLGGASRKGQPQHF | TGTGCCAGCAGCTCCCTGGGGGGGGCGAGCCGTAAAGGACAGCCCCAGCATTTT
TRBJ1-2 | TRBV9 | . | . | CASSLGAEKGLGYTF | TGTGCCAGCAGCCTTGGGGCAGAGAAGGGGCTTGGCTACACCTTC
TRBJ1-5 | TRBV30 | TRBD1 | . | CAWRSQGVRDQPQHF | TGTGCCTGGAGGTCACAGGGGGTAAGGGATCAGCCCCAGCATTTT
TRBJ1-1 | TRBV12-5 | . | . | CASFGQYNTEAFF | TGTGCTAGTTTCGGGCAGTATAACACTGAAGCTTTCTTT
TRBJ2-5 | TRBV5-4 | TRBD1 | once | CASSAAGQGVETQYF | TGTGCCAGCAGTGCAGCGGGACAGGGGGTGGAGACCCAGTACTTC
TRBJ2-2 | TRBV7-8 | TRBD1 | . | CASSLAGQGAGELFF | TGTGCCAGCAGCTTAGCGGGACAGGGGGCCGGGGAGCTGTTTTTT
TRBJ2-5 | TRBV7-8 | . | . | CASSLAISRQTQYF | TGTGCCAGCAGCTTAGCTATTAGTAGGCAGACCCAGTACTTC
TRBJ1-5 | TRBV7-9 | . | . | CASSFQTNQPQHF | TGTGCCAGCAGTTTCCAGACCAATCAGCCCCAGCATTTT
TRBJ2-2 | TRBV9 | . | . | CASSVGAQGGTGELFF | TGTGCCAGCAGCGTAGGGGCACAGGGAGGAACCGGGGAGCTGTTTTTT
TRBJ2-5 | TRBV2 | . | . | CASSAWQGGGQETQYF | TGTGCCAGCAGTGCGTGGCAGGGGGGGGGCCAAGAGACCCAGTACTTC
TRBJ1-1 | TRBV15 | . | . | CATSTYEGTGSFF | TGTGCCACCAGCACGTACGAAGGCACAGGGTCTTTCTTT
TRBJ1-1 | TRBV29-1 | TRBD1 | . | CSVGGQKAFF | TGCAGCGTGGGGGGACAGAAAGCTTTCTTT
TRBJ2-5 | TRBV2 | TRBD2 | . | CASSPGLAGRQETQYF | TGTGCCAGCAGCCCCGGACTAGCGGGGCGACAAGAGACCCAGTACTTC
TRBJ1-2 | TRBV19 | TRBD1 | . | CASSIGTGNYGYTF | TGTGCCAGTAGTATCGGGACAGGGAACTATGGCTACACCTTC
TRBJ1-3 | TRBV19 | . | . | CATGGVGNTIYF | TGTGCCACCGGGGGAGTTGGAAACACCATATATTTT
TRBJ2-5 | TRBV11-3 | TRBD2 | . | CASSLLAGAQETQYF | TGTGCCAGCAGCTTGCTAGCGGGGGCCCAAGAGACCCAGTACTTC
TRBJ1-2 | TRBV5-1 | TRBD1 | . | CASSLSTGGSGYTF | TGCGCCAGCAGCCTATCGACAGGGGGCAGTGGCTACACCTTC
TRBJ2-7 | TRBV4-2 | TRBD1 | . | CASSHTSGTGSEQYF | TGTGCCAGCAGCCATACCAGCGGGACAGGGAGCGAGCAGTACTTC
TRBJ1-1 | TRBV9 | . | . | CASSVGTDLLSNTEAFF | TGTGCCAGCAGCGTAGGGACAGACCTCTTATCGAACACTGAAGCTTTCTTT
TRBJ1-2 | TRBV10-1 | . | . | CASSRNGYTF | TGCGCCAGCAGTCGTAATGGCTACACCTTC
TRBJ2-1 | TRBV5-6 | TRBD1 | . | CASSNLYRGEQFF | TGTGCCAGCAGCAATCTCTACAGGGGTGAGCAGTTCTTC
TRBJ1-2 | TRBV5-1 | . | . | CASSSGGGYGYTF | TGCGCCAGCAGCTCTGGGGGAGGATATGGCTACACCTTC
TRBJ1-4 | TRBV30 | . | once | CAWTRLGYEKLFF | TGTGCCTGGACGAGGCTTGGATACGAAAAACTGTTTTTT
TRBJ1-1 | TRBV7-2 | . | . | CASSRAINTEAFF | TGTGCCAGCAGCCGGGCGATTAACACTGAAGCTTTCTTT
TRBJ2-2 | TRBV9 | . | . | CASRDLGGTGELFF | TGTGCCAGCAGAGACCTAGGGGGAACCGGGGAGCTGTTTTTT